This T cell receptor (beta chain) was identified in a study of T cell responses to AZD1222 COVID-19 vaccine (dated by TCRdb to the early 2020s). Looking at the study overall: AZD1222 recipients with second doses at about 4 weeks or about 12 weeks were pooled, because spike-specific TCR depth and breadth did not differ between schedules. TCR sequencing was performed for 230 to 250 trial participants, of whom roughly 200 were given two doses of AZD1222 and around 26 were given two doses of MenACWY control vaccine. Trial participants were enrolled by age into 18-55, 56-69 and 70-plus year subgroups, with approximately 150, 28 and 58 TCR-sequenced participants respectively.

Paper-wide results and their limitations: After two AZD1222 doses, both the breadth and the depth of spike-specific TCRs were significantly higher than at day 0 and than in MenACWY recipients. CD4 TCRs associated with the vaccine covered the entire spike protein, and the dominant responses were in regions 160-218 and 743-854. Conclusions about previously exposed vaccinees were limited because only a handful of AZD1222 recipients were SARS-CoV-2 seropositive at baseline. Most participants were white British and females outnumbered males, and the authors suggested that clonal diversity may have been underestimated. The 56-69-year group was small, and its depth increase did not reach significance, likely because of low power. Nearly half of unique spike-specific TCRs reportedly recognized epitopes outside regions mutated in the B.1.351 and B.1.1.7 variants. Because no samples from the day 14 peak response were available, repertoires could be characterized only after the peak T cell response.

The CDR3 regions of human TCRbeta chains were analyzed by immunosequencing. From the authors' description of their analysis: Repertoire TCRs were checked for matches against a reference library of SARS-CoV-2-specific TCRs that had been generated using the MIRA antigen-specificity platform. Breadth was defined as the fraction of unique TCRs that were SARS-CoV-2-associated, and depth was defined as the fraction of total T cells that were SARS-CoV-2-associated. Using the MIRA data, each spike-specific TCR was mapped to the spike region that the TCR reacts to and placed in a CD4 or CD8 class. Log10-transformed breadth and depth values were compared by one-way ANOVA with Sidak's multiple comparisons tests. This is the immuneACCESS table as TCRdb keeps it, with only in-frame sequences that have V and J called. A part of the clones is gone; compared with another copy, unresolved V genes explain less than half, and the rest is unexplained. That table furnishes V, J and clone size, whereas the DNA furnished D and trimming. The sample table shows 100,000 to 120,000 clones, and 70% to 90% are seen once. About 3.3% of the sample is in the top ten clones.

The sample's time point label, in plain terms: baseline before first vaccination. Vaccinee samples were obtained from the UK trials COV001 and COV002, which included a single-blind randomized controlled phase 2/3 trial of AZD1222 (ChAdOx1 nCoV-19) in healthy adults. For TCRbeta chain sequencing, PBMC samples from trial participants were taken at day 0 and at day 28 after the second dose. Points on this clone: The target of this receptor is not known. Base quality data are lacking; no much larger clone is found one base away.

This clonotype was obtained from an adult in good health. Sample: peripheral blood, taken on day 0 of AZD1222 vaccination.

This receptor carries the CDR3 CASSQDQGYTGELFF. The DNA reads as follows: TGCGCCAGCAGCCAAGATCAGGGCTACACCGGGGAGCTGTTTTTT. The V and J segments used are TRBV4-1 and TRBJ2-2; TRBD1 is possibly the D segment (5 matching bases). For CDR1 and CDR2, the germline V gene lists MGHRA and YSYEKL. The CDR3 measures 15 amino acids from cysteine to phenylalanine. Only the CDR3 DNA is retained, 45 bases long and in frame from the first base. A distance of 8 bases separates the germline ends of V and J, which lose 0 bases and 3 bases respectively.